This T cell receptor (beta chain) originates from a study of blood T cell repertoires in COVID-19 (TCRdb year 2020). At the level of the whole study: Collaborator samples came from the United States, Italy and Spain and covered acute and convalescent phases of COVID-19. Subjects who had been exposed to COVID-19, were actively infected with it, or had recovered from it provided the deeply sampled blood TCRbeta repertoires that made up the dataset. Nearly every sample came with metadata listing a de-identified subject ID, COVID-19 status, age in years and sex. Where HLA class I and class II types were available, the types were taken from metadata supplied by the sample provider, not from assay-based typing. The samples were drawn from the first 160 participants of the ongoing ImmuneRACE study and from over a thousand subjects provided by 6 global collaborators. The repertoires were made available in a free public database intended to serve as a resource for research on the immune response to SARS-CoV-2. The prospective study material was composed of cDNA or gDNA derived from T cells, B-cell-depleted T cells, or PBMCs. General conclusions and limits of the study: The amount of clinical and demographic metadata varied by source and participant and was provided uncurated.

From V the trimming removes 6 bases and from J it removes 5 bases, while the gene matches leave 4 bases of the junction unaccounted for. Taken from cysteine to phenylalanine, the CDR3 has 13 residues. Only the CDR3 DNA stays, 39 bases, in frame from base 1. From the germline V gene, CDR1 is MDHEN and CDR2 is SYDVKM. TCRbeta CDR3 regions were amplified from genomic DNA using the immunoSEQ Assay, a bias-controlled multiplex PCR. The paper's processing steps were these. The number of nucleated cells in each sample was estimated by amplification of reference gene primers within the assay. To quantify the absolute abundance of each unique TCRbeta CDR3 rearrangement, sequence reads were collapsed and filtered. Productive Simpson clonality was computed per sample as the square root of Simpson's diversity index over productive rearrangements. Imported from immuneACCESS, the table was reduced by TCRdb to in-frame sequences with V and J called. These copies leave out some clones; in studies compared against another copy, an unresolved V gene accounts for under half, and the cause of the remainder is not known. V and J calls plus clone size are reproduced from that table; the DNA served to infer D and trimming. Present in this sample are about 160,000 clones, approximately 82% of which were seen just once. Jointly, the top ten make up under 9% of the sample.

One collaborating source in Seattle enrolled patients while the patients were actively infected and followed the patients over time throughout the course of disease. Collaborating institutions collected whole blood in K2EDTA tubes following their own protocols. For TCRbeta analysis, collaborators shipped samples in one of three forms: frozen whole blood, isolated PBMCs, or DNA extracted from either of those sample types. Comments on this clone: Its antigen remains unidentified. No base qualities exist here, and no much larger clone lies one base off it.

The clonotype was recovered from a woman aged 40 to 50 with COVID-19, enrolled during active disease. Here the chain combines TRBV28 and TRBJ1-2; 9 central nucleotides agree with TRBD1. Input material: peripheral blood. The CDR3 amino acid sequence is: CASRTGTGYGYTF. The sequenced DNA: TGTGCCAGCAGGACCGGGACAGGGTATGGCTACACCTTC.